This is a list of T cell receptor beta chains from one sample in a study of blood T cell repertoires in COVID-19. Only in-frame clones appear in the TCRdb table, and some are missing; sequencing was by immunoSEQ multiplex PCR. The sample consists of under 200,000 clones, approximately 87% of them appearing once. Sequenced: peripheral blood. These receptors originate from a man younger than 35 with active or convalescent COVID-19. The CDR3 runs from the conserved cysteine through the conserved F or W. Each record gives: J gene, V gene, D gene, clone size, CDR3 protein, CDR3 DNA. The D gene is left open where the match is weak. Size tells how often a clone was seen (once, few, many) or the class of an expanded clone, and some rows leave it out.

TRBJ2-3 | TRBV28 | NA | NA | CASRRRENTQYF | TGTGCCAGCAGAAGAAGGGAGAATACGCAGTATTTT
TRBJ1-3 | TRBV10-2 | NA | NA | CASSGQLGNTIYF | TGCGCCAGCAGCGGACAGCTCGGAAACACCATATATTTT
TRBJ2-7 | TRBV18 | TRBD2 | NA | CASSPSSGSSYEQYF | TGTGCCAGCTCACCCTCTAGCGGAAGCTCCTACGAGCAGTACTTC
TRBJ1-1 | TRBV28 | NA | NA | CASSGGGGTEAFF | TGTGCCAGCAGCGGCGGGGGCGGAACTGAAGCTTTCTTT
TRBJ2-7 | TRBV7-9 | NA | NA | CASSSTLTDREQYF | TGTGCCAGCAGCTCCACCTTGACCGACAGGGAGCAGTACTTC
TRBJ1-2 | TRBV13 | NA | NA | CASSLGRGDYGYTF | TGTGCCAGCAGCTTGGGGAGGGGGGACTATGGCTACACCTTC
TRBJ2-1 | TRBV19 | NA | NA | CASSIIRLAQEQFF | TGTGCCAGTAGTATAATCCGGCTAGCACAAGAGCAGTTCTTC
TRBJ2-3 | TRBV12-3/TRBV12-4 | NA | NA | CASSFADTQYF | TGTGCCAGCAGTTTCGCAGATACGCAGTATTTT
TRBJ2-1 | TRBV6-2/TRBV6-3 | NA | NA | CASSDGGASWVNEQFF | TGTGCCAGCAGTGACGGAGGGGCTAGTTGGGTCAATGAGCAGTTCTTC
TRBJ1-2 | TRBV27 | NA | NA | CASRLTANYGYTF | TGTGCCAGCAGGCTTACAGCTAACTATGGCTACACCTTC
TRBJ1-2 | TRBV18 | NA | NA | CASSPGPNYGYTF | TGTGCCAGCTCACCAGGGCCTAACTATGGCTACACCTTC
TRBJ2-5 | TRBV7-7 | NA | NA | CASSLALAETQYF | TGTGCTAGCAGCTTAGCGCTAGCGGAGACCCAGTACTTC
TRBJ1-5 | TRBV2 | TRBD1 | NA | CASQGAGGGRDQPQHF | TGTGCCAGCCAGGGGGCTGGGGGGGGGCGAGATCAGCCCCAGCATTTT
TRBJ1-1 | TRBV10-2 | NA | NA | CASREMNTEAFF | TGCGCCAGTAGAGAAATGAACACTGAAGCTTTCTTT
TRBJ2-2 | TRBV7-2 | TRBD1 | NA | CASSFHRGRTGELFF | TGTGCCAGCAGCTTCCACAGGGGACGCACCGGGGAGCTGTTTTTT
TRBJ1-1 | TRBV12-3/TRBV12-4 | NA | once | CASSFVGRAEAFF | TGTGCCAGCAGTTTTGTTGGTAGAGCTGAAGCTTTCTTT
TRBJ2-1 | TRBV11-3 | NA | NA | CASSLGVSGKEQFF | TGTGCCAGCAGCTTAGGTGTTAGCGGCAAGGAGCAGTTCTTC
TRBJ2-1 | TRBV7-6 | TRBD2 | few | CASSSFSGGLNEQFF | TGTGCCAGCAGCTCATTTAGCGGGGGGTTAAATGAGCAGTTCTTC
TRBJ1-1 | TRBV11-2 | NA | NA | CASSLLLDTVEAFF | TGTGCCAGCAGCCTCCTCTTGGACACCGTTGAAGCTTTCTTT
TRBJ1-4 | TRBV6-5 | NA | NA | CASRGGANEKLFF | TGTGCCAGCCGAGGGGGGGCTAATGAAAAACTGTTTTTT
TRBJ2-3 | TRBV14 | NA | NA | CASSQASLYTDTQYF | TGTGCCAGCAGCCAAGCTAGTTTGTACACAGATACGCAGTATTTT
TRBJ1-4 | TRBV3-1/TRBV3-2 | TRBD1 | few | CASSQELYRQGRDEKLFF | TGTGCCAGCAGCCAAGAACTGTACCGACAGGGGAGGGATGAAAAACTGTTTTTT
TRBJ1-1 | TRBV4-1 | TRBD1 | once | CASSHLTGMNTEAFF | TGCGCCAGCAGCCATCTGACAGGGATGAACACTGAAGCTTTCTTT
TRBJ2-5 | TRBV11-2 | NA | NA | CASSVPQDQETQYF | TGTGCCAGCAGCGTACCACAGGACCAAGAGACCCAGTACTTC
TRBJ2-1 | TRBV7-2 | NA | NA | CASSLAPSVNNEQFF | TGTGCCAGCAGCTTAGCTCCATCGGTAAACAATGAGCAGTTCTTC